This T cell receptor (beta chain) derives from a study of T cell responses to AZD1222 COVID-19 vaccine. The study's findings and limits: Only a handful of AZD1222 recipients were seropositive at baseline. Spike as a whole was targeted by vaccine-associated CD4 TCRs, dominant at 160-218 and 743-854. Clonal diversity was possibly underestimated, and the donors were mostly white British, with more females. Unmutated variant regions are reportedly the target of nearly half of TCRs that are spike-specific.

Clones were read by immunoSEQ multiplex PCR, and TCRdb kept only the in-frame ones, dropping some. Seen here are tens of thousands of clones, roughly 82% observed once, and the top ten hold about 5.6%. Remarks on this clone: Its specificity is not known.

The CDR3 spans 13 residues. Trimming stripped 6 bases from V and 1 base from J, with 9 bases between. Germline V gene data show CDR1 as MNHEY and CDR2 as SVGAGI. The chain links TRBV6-5 to TRBJ1-1; no clear D. This receptor was identified in an adult in good health. Sequenced here: peripheral blood, sampled on day 0 of AZD1222 vaccination. The CDR3 bases are TGTGCCAGCAGCAACTCAGGGAACACTGAAGCTTTCTTT. This codes for CASSNSGNTEAFF.